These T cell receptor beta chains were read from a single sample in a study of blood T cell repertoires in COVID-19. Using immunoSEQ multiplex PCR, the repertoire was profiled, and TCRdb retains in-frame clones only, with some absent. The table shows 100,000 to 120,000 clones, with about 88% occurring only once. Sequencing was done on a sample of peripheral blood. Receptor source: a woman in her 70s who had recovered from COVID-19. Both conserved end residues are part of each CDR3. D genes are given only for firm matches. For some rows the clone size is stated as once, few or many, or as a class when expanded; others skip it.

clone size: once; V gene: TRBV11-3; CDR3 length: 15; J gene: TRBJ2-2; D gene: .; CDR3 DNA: TGTGCCAGCAGCCCCGAGGGTTTACTGACCGGGGAGCTGTTTTTT; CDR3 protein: CASSPEGLLTGELFF
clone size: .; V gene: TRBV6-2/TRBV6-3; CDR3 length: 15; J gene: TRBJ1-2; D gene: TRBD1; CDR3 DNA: TGTGCCAGCAGTACACCGGGACAGGGGAACTATGGCTACACCTTC; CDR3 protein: CASSTPGQGNYGYTF
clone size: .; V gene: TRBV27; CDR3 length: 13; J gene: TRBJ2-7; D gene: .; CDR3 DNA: TGTGCCAGCAGGGCAGGAGGGACCTACGAGCAGTACTTC; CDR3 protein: CASRAGGTYEQYF
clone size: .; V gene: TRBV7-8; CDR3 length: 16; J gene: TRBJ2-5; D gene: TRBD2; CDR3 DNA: TGTGCCAGCAGCTCGAGAGCGGGAGGGAGGCAAGAGACCCAGTACTTC; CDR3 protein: CASSSRAGGRQETQYF
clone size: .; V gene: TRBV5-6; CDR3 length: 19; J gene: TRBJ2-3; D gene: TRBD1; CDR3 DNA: TGTGCCAGCAGCCTCCCCTGGACAGGGGGCCTTCAAGACACAGATACGCAGTATTTT; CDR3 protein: CASSLPWTGGLQDTDTQYF
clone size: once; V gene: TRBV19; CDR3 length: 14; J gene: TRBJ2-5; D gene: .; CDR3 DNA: TGTGCCAGTAGTCGACCAGGGGCCCAAGAGACCCAGTACTTC; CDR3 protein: CASSRPGAQETQYF
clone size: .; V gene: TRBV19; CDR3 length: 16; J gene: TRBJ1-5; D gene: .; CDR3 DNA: TGTGCCAGTAGCCGATATGTAAGCGCCACGGAATGGCCCCAGCATTTT; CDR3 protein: CASSRYVSATEWPQHF
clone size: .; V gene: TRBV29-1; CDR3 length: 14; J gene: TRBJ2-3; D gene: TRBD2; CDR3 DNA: TGCAGCGCCCTTACTAGCGGGAATCCAGATACGCAGTATTTT; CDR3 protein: CSALTSGNPDTQYF
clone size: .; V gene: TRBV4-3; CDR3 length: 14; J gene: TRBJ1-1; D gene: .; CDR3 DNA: TGCGCCAGCAGCCAAGTGTGGGGGCAGGGTGGAGCTTTCTTT; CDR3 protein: CASSQVWGQGGAFF
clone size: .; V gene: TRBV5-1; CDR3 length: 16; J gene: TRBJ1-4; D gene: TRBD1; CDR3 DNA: TGCGCCAGCAGCCGGGGACAGGGGAGGACTAATGAAAAACTGTTTTTT; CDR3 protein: CASSRGQGRTNEKLFF
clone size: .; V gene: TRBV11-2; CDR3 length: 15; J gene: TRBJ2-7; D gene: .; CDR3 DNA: TGTGCCAGCAGCCCGGGGGGCAGGCGTGGGGGGTCGCAGTACTTC; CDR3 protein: CASSPGGRRGGSQYF
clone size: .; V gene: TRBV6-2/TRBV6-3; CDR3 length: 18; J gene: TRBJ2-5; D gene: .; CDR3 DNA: TGTGCCAGCAGTTTACAGGGCCCAATTTATCCCTTCCAAGAGACCCAGTACTTC; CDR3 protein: CASSLQGPIYPFQETQYF
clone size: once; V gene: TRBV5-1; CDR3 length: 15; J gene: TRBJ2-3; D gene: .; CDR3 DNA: TGCGCCAGCAGCTGGGGAGGACGGTATGCTGATACGCAGTATTTT; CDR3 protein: CASSWGGRYADTQYF
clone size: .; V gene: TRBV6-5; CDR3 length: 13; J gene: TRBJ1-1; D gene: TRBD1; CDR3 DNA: TGTGCCAGCGGGACAGGGGTTATCACTGAAGCTTTCTTT; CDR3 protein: CASGTGVITEAFF
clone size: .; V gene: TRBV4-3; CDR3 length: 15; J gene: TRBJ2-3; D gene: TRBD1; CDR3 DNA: TGCGCCAGCAGCCAAACCCACAGGGGCCGGGATACGCAGTATTTT; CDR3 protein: CASSQTHRGRDTQYF
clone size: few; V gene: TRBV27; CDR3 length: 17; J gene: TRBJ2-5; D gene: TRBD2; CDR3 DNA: TGTGCCAGCAGCTCAACCCAGAGCGGGGGGTACCAAGAGACCCAGTACTTC; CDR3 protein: CASSSTQSGGYQETQYF
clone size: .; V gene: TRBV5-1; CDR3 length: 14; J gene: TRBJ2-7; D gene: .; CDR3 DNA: TGCGCCAGCAGCGGCGGGGCTATCAACTACGAGCAGTACTTC; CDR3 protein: CASSGGAINYEQYF
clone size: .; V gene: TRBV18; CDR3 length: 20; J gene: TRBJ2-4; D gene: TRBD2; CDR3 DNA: TGTGCCAGCTCACCAACTTGGACTAGCGGGAGGTCCCTAGCCAAAAACATTCAGTACTTC; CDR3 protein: CASSPTWTSGRSLAKNIQYF
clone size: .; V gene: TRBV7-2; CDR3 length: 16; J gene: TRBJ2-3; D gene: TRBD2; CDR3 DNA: TGTGCCAGCAGCTCTGGACTAGCGGGGACTTTAGATACGCAGTATTTT; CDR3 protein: CASSSGLAGTLDTQYF
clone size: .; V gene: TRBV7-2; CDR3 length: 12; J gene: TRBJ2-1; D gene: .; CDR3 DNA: TGTGCCAGCAGTCCTGGGGCTAATGAGCAGTTCTTC; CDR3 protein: CASSPGANEQFF
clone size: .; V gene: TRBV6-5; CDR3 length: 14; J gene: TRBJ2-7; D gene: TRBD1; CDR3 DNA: TGTGCCAGCAGGAGGGGACAGGGATCCTACGAGCAGTACTTC; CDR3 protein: CASRRGQGSYEQYF
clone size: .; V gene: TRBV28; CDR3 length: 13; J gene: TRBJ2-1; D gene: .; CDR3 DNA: TGTGCCAGCAGTTTCTTCTCGGACGGGAAGCAGTTCTTC; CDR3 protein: CASSFFSDGKQFF
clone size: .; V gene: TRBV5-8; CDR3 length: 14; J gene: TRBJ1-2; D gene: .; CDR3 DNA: TGTGCCAGCAGCTTGGAGGGACTGTCCTATGGCTACACCTTC; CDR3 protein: CASSLEGLSYGYTF
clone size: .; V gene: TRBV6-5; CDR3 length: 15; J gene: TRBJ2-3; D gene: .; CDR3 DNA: TGTGCCAGCAGCCGGGGTCTACCTAGCACAGATACGCAGTATTTT; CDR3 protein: CASSRGLPSTDTQYF
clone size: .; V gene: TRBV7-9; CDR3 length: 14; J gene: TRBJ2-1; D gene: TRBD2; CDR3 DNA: TGTGCCAGCCTCCGGGGGGGAACCTACAATGAGCAGTTCTTC; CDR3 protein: CASLRGGTYNEQFF
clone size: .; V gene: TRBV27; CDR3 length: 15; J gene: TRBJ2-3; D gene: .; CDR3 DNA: TGTGCCAGCAGTCCCACGACAGTTCCCACAGATACGCAGTATTTT; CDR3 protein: CASSPTTVPTDTQYF
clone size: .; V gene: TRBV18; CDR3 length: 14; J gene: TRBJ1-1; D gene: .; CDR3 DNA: TGTGCCAGCTCAGTACAGGGTGGCCTCACTGAAGCTTTCTTT; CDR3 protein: CASSVQGGLTEAFF
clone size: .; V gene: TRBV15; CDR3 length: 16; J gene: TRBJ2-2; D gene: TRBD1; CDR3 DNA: TGTGCCACCAGCAGCCCGGGACAGTCGAACACCGGGGAGCTGTTTTTT; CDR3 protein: CATSSPGQSNTGELFF
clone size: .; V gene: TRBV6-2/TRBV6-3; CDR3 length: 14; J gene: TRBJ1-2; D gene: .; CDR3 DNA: TGTGCCAGCAGTTACCGCCAGGGGAGCTATGGCTACACCTTC; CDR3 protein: CASSYRQGSYGYTF
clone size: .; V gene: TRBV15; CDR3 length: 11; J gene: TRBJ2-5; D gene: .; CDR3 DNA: TGTGCCACCGGACAGCCCGAGACCCAGTACTTC; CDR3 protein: CATGQPETQYF
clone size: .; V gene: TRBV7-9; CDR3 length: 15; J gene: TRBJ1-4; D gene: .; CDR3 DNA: TGTGCCAGCAGTTATGGGGGGGTTCCTAATGAAAAACTGTTTTTT; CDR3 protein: CASSYGGVPNEKLFF
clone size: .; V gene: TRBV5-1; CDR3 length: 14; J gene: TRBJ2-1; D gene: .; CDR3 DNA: TGCGCCAGCAGCCTCGAGGCGTCCTACAATGAGCAGTTCTTC; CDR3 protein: CASSLEASYNEQFF
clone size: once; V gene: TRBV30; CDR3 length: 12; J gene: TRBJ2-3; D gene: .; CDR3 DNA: TGTGCCTGGAGTGTACGGGGAGATACGCAGTATTTT; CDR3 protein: CAWSVRGDTQYF